The 28 T cell receptor beta chains below were found in one sample sequenced in a study of T cell repertoires in cytomegalovirus infection. One entry per CDR3 protein, called by TCRdb with MiXCR from the reads. The sample records under 150,000 distinct CDR3 sequences, around 30% being singletons. These receptors lack a known antigen. The material was CD8+ T cells from cultured PBMCs, obtained from culture after CMV antigen stimulation. All receptors come from a human donor in good health (CMV status not recorded). Some clones in this sample may be carry-over from other donors' samples.

The chain recombines TRBV12-3 or TRBV12-4 with TRBJ2-4; D is perhaps TRBD1 (5 bases). CDR3 length: 16 residues. Trimming took 11 bases from V and 0 from J, leaving 20 bases between them. The chain's CDR3 is CAPNGQGTKAKNIQYF. CDR3 sequence (DNA): TGTGCCCCCAATGGGCAGGGAACGAAAGCCAAAAACATTCAGTACTTC.

This clonotype was detected a few times. This chain connects TRBV7-2 to TRBJ2-1, with D perhaps TRBD1 (5 bases). V gave up 4 bases and J gave up 6 bases, with 10 bases separating them. CDR1 and CDR2 from the germline V gene are SGHTA and FQGNSA. CDR3 length equals 13 residues. The CDR3 sequence: CASSSGGANEQFF. In DNA form, the CDR3 reads TGTGCCAGCAGCTCAGGTGGGGCCAATGAGCAGTTCTTC.

The chain has TRBV28 and TRBJ2-7, with D possibly TRBD1 on 6 matching bases. Trimming took off 2 bases at V and 6 bases at J, with 14 bases between the two ends. This CDR3 has 14 amino acids. Germline V CDR1 and CDR2: MDHEN, SYDVKM. The CDR3 DNA follows: TGTGCCAGCAGTTTAACAGGGTGGCCTTCCGAGCAGTACTTC. Translation: CASSLTGWPSEQYF.

The chain recombines TRBV6-2 or TRBV6-3 with TRBJ1-1, with D uncertain. The CDR3 length is 14 residues. V was cut by 5 bases and J by 2 bases, with 12 bases left in between. Per the germline V gene, CDR1 is MNHEY and CDR2 is SVGEGT. CDR3 DNA sequence: TGTGCCAGCAGTCCGCGAACAAGAAACACTGAAGCTTTCTTT. The encoded protein is CASSPRTRNTEAFF.

The sample holds a few counts of this clonotype. J is TRBJ1-1 and V is TRBV5-5; D gene ambiguous. Trimming took 2 bases from V and 0 from J, leaving 11 bases between them. This CDR3 is 15 amino acids long. Germline assignment: CDR1 SGHKS and CDR2 YYEKEE (reference sequence). The CDR3 DNA reads TGTGCCAGCAGCTTTGGGTCGGGGTTGAACACTGAAGCTTTCTTT. This codes for CASSFGSGLNTEAFF.

In its sample, this clonotype was seen once. This chain connects TRBV12-5 to TRBJ1-2, with a weak D call TRBD1 (5 bases). This CDR3 is 15 amino acids long. Germline lookup yields CDR1 LGHNT and CDR2 FRNRAP. Deletions cut 6 bases from V and 1 base from J, with 15 bases between. For the CDR3, the DNA is TGTGCTAGTGGCCTGACCGGGACGGTTAACTATGGCTACACCTTC. It encodes CASGLTGTVNYGYTF.

This clonotype was observed a few times. The V call is TRBV4-3, the J call TRBJ2-3; TRBD1 matches at 7 bases. Germline V lookup: CDR1 LGHNA, CDR2 YSLEER. With 1 base clipped from V and 5 bases from J, the junction kept 6 bases outside the gene matches. This CDR3 is 15 amino acids long. The CDR3 loop is CASSQGATGVDTQYF. The CDR3 region has the DNA TGCGCCAGCAGCCAAGGCGCTACAGGGGTAGATACGCAGTATTTT.

The V gene is TRBV4-1, the J gene TRBJ1-2; possible D gene TRBD1, 6 bases. The CDR3 runs to 14 residues. Deletions cut 3 bases from V and 2 bases from J, with 10 bases between. The germline gives CDR1 MGHRA, CDR2 YSYEKL. CDR3 sequence (DNA): TGCGCCAGCAGCCAGCAGACAGGAAACTATGGCTACACCTTC. The encoded protein is CASSQQTGNYGYTF.

The rearrangement links TRBV7-8 to TRBJ2-7; D remains unclear. CDR1 is SGHVS and CDR2 is FQNEAQ in the germline V gene. Trimming took off 1 base at V and 3 bases at J, with 7 bases between the two ends. This CDR3 has 13 amino acids. The CDR3 bases are TGTGCCAGCAGCTTAGGGGTTAACTACGAGCAGTACTTC. Its translation is CASSLGVNYEQYF.

J is TRBJ2-7 and V is TRBV7-8; 7 positions match TRBD2. Germline V gene lookup returns CDR1 SGHVS and CDR2 FQNEAQ. V shed 3 bases, J shed 4 bases, and the junction held 6 bases outside the gene matches. The CDR3 runs to 14 residues. The CDR3 loop reads CASSLFQGLYEQYF. The CDR3 coding sequence is TGTGCCAGCAGCTTGTTTCAGGGACTATACGAGCAGTACTTC. The full variable domain, rest sourced from reference TRBV7-8 and TRBJ2-7, is GAGVSQSPRYKVAKRGQDVALRCDPISGHVSLFWYQQALGQGPEFLTYFQNEAQLDKSGLPSDRFFAERPEGSVSTLKIQRTQQEDSAVYLCASSLFQGLYEQYFGPGTRLTVT.

V is TRBV12-3 or TRBV12-4 and J is TRBJ1-5; maybe TRBD1 (5 bases). The CDR3 has 14 amino acids. V lost 3 bases and J lost 3, with 9 bases in between. This CDR3 is CASSLGRVNQPQHF. The CDR3 region has the DNA TGTGCCAGCAGTTTGGGCAGGGTCAATCAGCCCCAGCATTTT.

CDR3 sequence (DNA): TGTGCCAGTAGCCCGGGGACAGGGCTCGATGAAAAACTGTTTTTT. Translating gives CASSPGTGLDEKLFF. The gene calls are TRBV19 and TRBJ1-4; TRBD1 matches at 9 bases. Trimming removed 6 bases from V and 6 bases from J; junction bases left unmatched: 8. The germline gives CDR1 LNHDA, CDR2 SQIVND (reference sequence). The CDR3 extends over 15 amino acids. The full variable domain, with the rest looked up from reference TRBV19 and TRBJ1-4, is DGGITQSPKYLFRKEGQNVTLSCEQNLNHDAMYWYRQDPGQGLRLIYYSQIVNDFQKGDIAEGYSVSREKKESFPLTVTSAQKNPTAFYLCASSPGTGLDEKLFFGSGTQLSVL.

The chain couples TRBV9 to TRBJ2-3; maybe TRBD1 (5 bases). The CDR3 covers 14 residues. V lost 4 bases to trimming and J lost 3 bases, with 12 bases between them. Germline values: CDR1 SGDLS, CDR2 YYNGEE. For the CDR3, the DNA is TGTGCCAGCAGCCCCCTGAGGACAACAGATACGCAGTATTTT. Its translation is CASSPLRTTDTQYF.

V gene TRBV27 combines with J gene TRBJ2-1, with TRBD1 matching over 10 bases. Germline lookup yields CDR1 MNHEY and CDR2 SMNVEV (reference sequence). This CDR3 has 15 amino acids. J was trimmed by 8 bases and V by 8 bases; bases with no gene match: 12. CDR3 region: CASAKRDRGIDEQFF. CDR3 DNA: TGTGCCAGCGCCAAGCGGGACAGGGGTATCGATGAGCAGTTCTTC.

This clonotype appeared many times. J is TRBJ2-7 and V is TRBV7-9, with D possibly being TRBD2 (5 bases). Germline V gene lookup returns CDR1 SEHNR and CDR2 FQNEAQ (reference sequence). Trimming pared 7 bases from V and 5 bases from J, leaving 12 bases between. The CDR3 sequence is 12 residues long. For the CDR3, the DNA is TGTGCCAGCATAGCGAATTGGGACGAGCAGTACTTC. As protein: CASIANWDEQYF.

The chain links TRBV4-3 to TRBJ2-2; no clear D. From germline, CDR1 is LGHNA and CDR2 YSLEER. This CDR3 is built from 14 residues. Trimming removed 4 bases at V and 1 base at J, with 7 bases between. The CDR3, as DNA: TGCGCCAGCAGCCCGTCGGGGAACACCGGGGAGCTGTTTTTT. Amino acid sequence: CASSPSGNTGELFF.

The J gene is TRBJ1-4, the V gene TRBV6-6; 7 positions match TRBD1. Germline values: CDR1 MNHNY, CDR2 SVGAGI (reference sequence). V lost 5 bases to trimming and J lost 8 bases; unmatched junction nucleotides: 8. This CDR3 spans 14 amino acids. CDR3 sequence reads: CASSRQQGIEKLFF. The CDR3 DNA is TGTGCCAGCAGTAGACAACAGGGGATAGAAAAACTGTTTTTT.

The gene calls are TRBV6-5 and TRBJ1-4; TRBD1 matches 7 bases. Germline-derived CDR1 and CDR2 are MNHEY and SVGAGI. The V segment lost 2 bases and the J segment 3 bases; nucleotides outside the gene matches: 12. CDR3 size: 18 residues. The CDR3 region is CASSYTTYLGGPNEKLFF. Written as DNA, the CDR3 is TGTGCCAGCAGTTACACCACCTATCTAGGGGGCCCTAATGAAAAACTGTTTTTT.

This sequence joins TRBV7-6 and TRBJ1-2; D gene uncertain. With 2 bases removed from V and 2 bases from J, the gap between germline ends came to 9 bases. The CDR3 has 14 residues. Looked up from germline, CDR1 is SGHVS and CDR2 is FNYEAQ. CDR3 sequence reads: CASSLLEGNYGYTF. CDR3 bases: TGTGCCAGCAGCTTACTAGAGGGAAACTATGGCTACACCTTC.

This clonotype was counted only a few times. The genes are TRBV7-2 and TRBJ2-7; 7 positions agree with TRBD2. Germline V gene data show CDR1 as SGHTA and CDR2 as FQGNSA. The junction had 6 bases not matched to a gene; V was cut back by 3 bases and J by 4 bases. The CDR3 covers 14 residues. CDR3: CASSLWGGTYEQYF. The CDR3 coding sequence is TGTGCCAGCAGCTTGTGGGGAGGGACGTACGAGCAGTACTTC.

This sequence joins TRBV20-1 and TRBJ1-4; a weak D match, TRBD1 (5 bases). V lost 6 bases to trimming and J lost 12 bases, with 11 bases between them. Germline CDR1 is DFQATT and CDR2 is SNEGSKA (reference sequence). The CDR3 loop spans 10 amino acids. The CDR3 nucleotides are TGCAGTGCGACACAAGGGGAACTGTTTTTT. Protein: CSATQGELFF.

Only a few counts were recorded for this clonotype. The rearrangement uses TRBV5-5 and TRBJ1-5, with 8 bases lining up with TRBD1. J was trimmed by 9 bases and V by 2 bases; bases with no gene match: 7. The CDR3 covers 14 residues. Germline-derived CDR1 and CDR2 are SGHKS and YYEKEE (reference sequence). The CDR3 nucleotides read TGTGCCAGCAGCTTTTTGACAGGGGATCCGCCCCAGCATTTT. This encodes CASSFLTGDPPQHF.

This clonotype occurred a few times. The rearrangement uses TRBV6-6 and TRBJ2-5, with D unclear. This CDR3 contains 16 residues. Trimming stripped 1 base from V and 0 bases from J, with 12 bases between. Germline loops: CDR1 MNHNY, CDR2 SVGAGI (reference sequence). The CDR3 coding sequence is TGTGCCAGCAGTTACTTGGCCACCTCGTACCAAGAGACCCAGTACTTC. This gives the protein CASSYLATSYQETQYF.

The rearrangement uses TRBV11-2 and TRBJ2-1; 8 bases map to TRBD2. This CDR3 spans 18 amino acids. V was clipped by 0 bases and J by 6 bases; unmatched bases: 13. Germline V CDR1 and CDR2: SGHAT, FQNNGV. CDR3 sequence reads: CASSLEMVAGMGSNEQFF. The CDR3 bases are TGTGCCAGCAGCTTAGAGATGGTAGCGGGGATGGGGAGCAATGAGCAGTTCTTC. The full variable domain, its missing parts supplied by reference TRBV11-2 and TRBJ2-1, is EAGVAQSPRYKIIEKRQSVAFWCNPISGHATLYWYQQILGQGPKLLIQFQNNGVVDDSQLPKDRFSAERLKGVDSTLKIQPAKLEDSAVYLCASSLEMVAGMGSNEQFFGPGTRLTVL.

This clonotype has more than one count but fewer than ten. This chain links TRBV6-2 or TRBV6-3 with TRBJ2-1, with TRBD1 matching 9 bases. Germline CDR1 reads MNHEY; CDR2 reads SVGEGT. CDR3 length: 14 amino acids. V trimming: 6 bases; J trimming: 2 bases; junction bases outside the gene matches: 2. The CDR3 sequence: CASRQGATYNEQFF. CDR3 coding DNA: TGTGCCAGCAGACAGGGGGCCACCTACAATGAGCAGTTCTTC.

This chain connects TRBV12-3 or TRBV12-4 to TRBJ2-7; 9 positions agree with TRBD1. This CDR3 is built from 13 residues. The V and J ends lost 5 bases and 3 bases, in that order; junction bases with no gene match: 2. Here the CDR3 DNA reads TGTGCCAGCAGTGGGGACAGGGACTACGAGCAGTACTTC. Protein product: CASSGDRDYEQYF.

With regard to this clonotype: The junction departs from germline at one end; a sequencing error may be responsible. The chain carries TRBV2 and TRBJ1-3; no definite D call. This CDR3 is 14 amino acids long. CDR1 and CDR2 from the germline V gene are SNHLY and FYNNEI. The CDR3 bases are TGTGCCTGCAGTGAGTTTGGTTTTGGAAACACCATATATTTT. Its translation is CACSEFGFGNTIYF.

The gene calls are TRBV20-1 and TRBJ1-3; D might be TRBD1 (5 bases). CDR1 is DFQATT and CDR2 is SNEGSKA in the germline V gene (reference sequence). This CDR3 is built from 16 residues. Trimming took 0 bases from V and 1 from J, leaving 13 bases between them. The CDR3 sequence is CSARDLQGKSGNTIYF. Written as DNA, the CDR3 is TGCAGTGCTAGAGATCTCCAGGGAAAGTCTGGAAACACCATATATTTT.